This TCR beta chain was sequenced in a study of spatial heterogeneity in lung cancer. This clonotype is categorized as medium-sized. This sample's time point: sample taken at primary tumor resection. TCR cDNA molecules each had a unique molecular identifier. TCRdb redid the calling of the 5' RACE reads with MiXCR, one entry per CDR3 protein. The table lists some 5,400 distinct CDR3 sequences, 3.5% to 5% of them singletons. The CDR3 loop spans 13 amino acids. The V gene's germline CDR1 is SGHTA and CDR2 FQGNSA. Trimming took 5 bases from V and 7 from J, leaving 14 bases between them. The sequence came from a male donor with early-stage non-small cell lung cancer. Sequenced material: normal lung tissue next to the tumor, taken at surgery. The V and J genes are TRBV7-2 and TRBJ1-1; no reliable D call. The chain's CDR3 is CASSTRWKDEAFF. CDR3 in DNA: TGTGCCAGCAGCACTCGATGGAAGGATGAAGCTTTCTTT.